One sample yielded the 27 T cell receptor beta chains listed below, sequenced in a study of shared T cell receptors in the human thymus. Sequencing used immunoSEQ multiplex PCR; TCRdb keeps in-frame clones, though not all of them. The sample has around 340,000 clones, more than 85% seen once; the top ten hold approximately 0.02%. Sequencing used thymocytes. The receptors here all came from a human donor.

The rearrangement joins TRBV28 to TRBJ2-7; D is tentatively TRBD1 or TRBD2 (5 bases each). V dropped 5 bases and J dropped 6 bases, with 26 bases sitting between them. This CDR3 has 17 amino acids. Germline V gene lookup returns CDR1 MDHEN and CDR2 SYDVKM. As DNA, the CDR3 is TGTGCCAGCAGTCCCTCCCCACTGCCTGTCCGGGGCTGCGAGCAGTACTTC. This encodes CASSPSPLPVRGCEQYF.

The chain is built from TRBV14 and TRBJ2-7; D is perhaps TRBD1 (5 bases). CDR1 and CDR2 from the germline V gene are SGHDN and FVKESK. The CDR3 consists of 13 residues. V was clipped by 0 bases and J by 6 bases, with 9 bases between them. The CDR3 region has the DNA TGTGCCAGCAGCCAAGATAGGGGAATCGAGCAGTACTTC. It codes for CASSQDRGIEQYF.

The chain recombines TRBV7-2 with TRBJ2-7; no clear D. V dropped 0 bases and J dropped 7 bases, with 10 bases sitting between them. This CDR3 contains 13 residues. Germline V gene data show CDR1 as SGHTA and CDR2 as FQGNSA. As DNA, the CDR3 is TGTGCCAGCAGCTTAGCGCGGCTGACGGAGCAGTACTTC. This translates into CASSLARLTEQYF.

The chain uses TRBV21-1 and TRBJ2-7; TRBD1 reflects the table's D call only, with no check against the DNA. TRBV21-1 is flagged as a pseudogene. This CDR3 contains 16 residues. The CDR3 loop is CASSKAQQGPPYEQYF. The CDR3 DNA reads as TGTGCCAGCAGCAAAGCGCAACAGGGACCCCCCTACGAGCAGTACTTC.

The chain carries TRBV5-6 and TRBJ2-7; D is ambiguous. The CDR3 runs to 14 residues. The V end was cut by 2 bases, the J end by 6 bases, with 15 bases between. Germline V gene data show CDR1 as SGHDT and CDR2 as YYEEEE. The chain's CDR3 is CASSFDTGGSEQYF. CDR3 in DNA: TGTGCCAGCAGCTTTGACACGGGTGGTAGCGAGCAGTACTTC.

The V and J genes are TRBV28 and TRBJ2-7; 7 bases are a match to TRBD1. The germline gives CDR1 MDHEN, CDR2 SYDVKM. The CDR3 consists of 14 residues. The ends lost 3 bases at V and 2 bases at J; junction bases unmatched: 4. This CDR3 is CASSFGTVAYEQYF. DNA for the CDR3: TGTGCCAGCAGTTTCGGGACAGTAGCCTACGAGCAGTACTTC.

The chain combines TRBV29-1 with TRBJ2-7; D gene unclear. The CDR3 extends over 11 amino acids. Germline values: CDR1 SQVTM, CDR2 ANQGSEA. The ends were cut back, 6 bases at V and 0 bases at J, with 6 bases in the middle. CDR3: CSVFLSYEQYF. The DNA for the CDR3 is TGCAGCGTCTTCCTCTCCTACGAGCAGTACTTC.

The chain has TRBV15 and TRBJ2-5, with TRBD2 matching 7 bases. CDR1 and CDR2 (germline): LNHNV, YYDKDF (reference sequence). V trimming: 0 bases; J trimming: 5 bases; junction bases outside the gene matches: 6. This CDR3 is 15 amino acids long. Here the CDR3 reads CATSREGEGGETQYF. The CDR3 DNA is TGTGCCACCAGCAGAGAAGGGGAGGGTGGGGAGACCCAGTACTTC.

On this clone: A read error may account for a junction end that differs from germline. CDR3 DNA: TGCGCCAGCAACTTGACCCTAGGGCCCTACAATGAGCAGTTCTTC. Translating gives CASNLTLGPYNEQFF. The chain carries TRBV5-1 and TRBJ2-1; D is unclear. Germline V gives CDR1 SGHRS, CDR2 YFSETQ. CDR3 size: 15 residues.

This chain connects TRBV19 to TRBJ1-4; D might be TRBD1 (6 bases). CDR3 length equals 15 residues. Germline lookup yields CDR1 LNHDA and CDR2 SQIVND (reference sequence). V was shortened by 0 bases and J by 8 bases, with 13 bases between the two germline ends. The CDR3 loop reads CASSIDTDRKEKLFF. CDR3 DNA: TGTGCCAGTAGTATAGATACCGACAGGAAGGAAAAACTGTTTTTT.

This chain uses TRBV4-1 with TRBJ2-4, with 10 bases matching TRBD2. Germline CDR1 reads MGHRA; CDR2 reads YSYEKL. The V segment lost 6 bases and the J segment 5 bases; nucleotides outside the gene matches: 13. The CDR3 extends over 17 amino acids. DNA of the CDR3: TGCGCCAGCAGTCCTGGATCGGCGCTAGCGGGAGAAAACATTCAGTACTTC. Amino acids: CASSPGSALAGENIQYF.

V and J are TRBV4-1 and TRBJ2-3; D call uncertain. Trimming removed 0 bases from V and 0 bases from J, with 10 bases in between. The germline CDR1 and CDR2 sequences are MGHRA and YSYEKL. The CDR3 length is 16 residues. The CDR3 DNA follows: TGCGCCAGCAGCCAAGATGGAACAGCTAGCACAGATACGCAGTATTTT. It translates to CASSQDGTASTDTQYF.

This rearrangement joins TRBV15 to TRBJ2-2; 8 nucleotides agree with TRBD1. V dropped 3 bases and J dropped 0; count of bases not matched to a gene: 12. This CDR3 is 19 amino acids long. Germline V gives CDR1 LNHNV, CDR2 YYDKDF (reference sequence). The CDR3 sequence: CATSRRPNEQGANTGELFF. The CDR3 bases are TGTGCCACCAGCAGGAGACCAAATGAACAGGGGGCGAACACCGGGGAGCTGTTTTTT.

This rearrangement joins TRBV11-2 to TRBJ2-1, with D perhaps matching TRBD1 (6 bases). The CDR3 consists of 12 residues. Trimming removed 7 bases at V and 10 bases at J, with 14 bases between. CDR1 and CDR2 (germline): SGHAT, FQNNGV. This chain's CDR3 is CASTSQDSEQFF. The CDR3 nucleotides are TGTGCCAGCACCTCCCAGGACAGCGAGCAGTTCTTC.

The chain links TRBV19 to TRBJ2-7; TRBD2 might be the D (5 bases). Germline lookup yields CDR1 LNHDA and CDR2 SQIVND (reference sequence). The CDR3 has 15 amino acids. Trimming stripped 5 bases from V and 6 bases from J, with 20 bases between. CDR3 sequence (DNA): TGTGCCAGTAGTCCAAAGGAGGCCCTTGTCGGCGAGCAGTACTTC. Protein sequence: CASSPKEALVGEQYF.

A note on this clone: Germline and junction disagree at one end, which may indicate a read error. The chain combines TRBV7-2 with TRBJ1-2; D is undetermined. Germline V gives CDR1 SGHTA, CDR2 FQGNSA. The CDR3 consists of 12 residues. The CDR3, as DNA: TGCCTCCTCAGGTGTAGGGCCTATGGCTACACCTTC. It specifies CLLRCRAYGYTF.

This chain uses TRBV28 with TRBJ2-1; tentatively, D is TRBD2 (5 bases). The CDR3 has 15 residues. The germline V gene encodes CDR1 MDHEN and CDR2 SYDVKM. V was clipped by 8 bases and J by 7 bases, with 21 bases between them. The CDR3 DNA reads as TGTGCCAGCGTTCCTCCAGCGGCCTTGAGGAATGAGCAGTTCTTC. Translation gives CASVPPAALRNEQFF.

The chain couples TRBV14 to TRBJ1-1; 8 nucleotides agree with TRBD1. After removal of 1 base from V and 7 bases from J, the junction contained 23 bases not matched to a gene. The length of the CDR3 is 20 residues. Per the germline V gene, CDR1 is SGHDN and CDR2 is FVKESK. Here the CDR3 DNA reads TGTGCCAGCAGCCAAGCATCCTCCGGACAGGGTGACTCGGATAGGGTTGAAGCTTTCTTT. It is translated as CASSQASSGQGDSDRVEAFF.

CDR3 sequence: CASSLFRGPAYNEQFF. As DNA, the CDR3 is TGTGCCAGCAGCTTGTTCCGGGGGCCGGCCTACAATGAGCAGTTCTTC. The rearrangement joins TRBV5-6 to TRBJ2-1; the D call may be TRBD1 or TRBD2 (6 bases each). This CDR3 comprises 16 residues. V gave up 1 base and J gave up 2 bases, with 13 bases separating them. Germline values: CDR1 SGHDT, CDR2 YYEEEE. Filled out from reference TRBV5-6 and TRBJ2-1, the complete variable domain reads DAGVTQSPTHLIKTRGQQVTLRCSPKSGHDTVSWYQQALGQGPQFIFQYYEEEERQRGNFPDRFSGHQFPNYSSELNVNALLLGDSALYLCASSLFRGPAYNEQFFGPGTRLTVL.

This clone was detected once. The chain couples TRBV27 to TRBJ2-7; D possibly corresponds to TRBD1 (6 bases). Germline V lookup: CDR1 MNHEY, CDR2 SMNVEV (reference sequence). This CDR3 is built from 17 residues. Trimming stripped 4 bases from V and 0 bases from J, with 19 bases between. In nucleotides, the CDR3 is TGTGCCAGCAGTTCGACCCTTCCGGGACATAGCTCCTACGAGCAGTACTTC. It encodes CASSSTLPGHSSYEQYF.

This rearrangement joins TRBV2 to TRBJ1-2; maybe TRBD1 (5 bases). The germline gives CDR1 SNHLY, CDR2 FYNNEI. The V gene lost 5 bases and the J gene lost 5 bases, with 12 bases spanning the gap. The CDR3 runs 13 residues. The CDR3 is CASSRRANYGYTF. The CDR3, as DNA: TGTGCCAGCAGTCGCAGGGCAAATTATGGCTACACCTTC.

The chain has TRBV11-2 and TRBJ2-1, with 9 positions matching TRBD2. The CDR3 runs to 17 residues. J lost 4 bases, V lost 0 bases, and 7 bases had no gene match. Per the germline V gene, CDR1 is SGHAT and CDR2 is FQNNGV. This CDR3 is CASSLDLLAGVYNEQFF. In DNA form, the CDR3 reads TGTGCCAGCAGCTTAGACTTATTAGCGGGAGTTTACAATGAGCAGTTCTTC.

The chain uses TRBV7-2 and TRBJ2-7; no firm D call. CDR3 length: 14 residues. Germline CDR1 and CDR2: SGHTA and FQGNSA. Trimming took off 1 base at V and 2 bases at J, with 9 bases between the two ends. The CDR3 loop reads CASSLGPKTYEQYF. CDR3 DNA sequence: TGTGCCAGCAGCTTAGGTCCGAAGACCTACGAGCAGTACTTC.

The J gene is TRBJ1-5, the V gene TRBV28, with TRBD1 as a possible D gene (6 bases). CDR3 length: 13 residues. The ends were cut back, 5 bases at V and 5 bases at J, with 10 bases in the middle. Per the germline V gene, CDR1 is MDHEN and CDR2 is SYDVKM. The CDR3 region is CASSEGGHQPQHF. The CDR3 DNA follows: TGTGCCAGCAGTGAAGGGGGGCATCAGCCCCAGCATTTT.

The V gene is TRBV14, the J gene TRBJ2-7; TRBD1 matches 9 bases. The length of the CDR3 is 16 residues. V trimming: 0 bases; J trimming: 3 bases; junction bases outside the gene matches: 6. Germline V gives CDR1 SGHDN, CDR2 FVKESK. This chain's CDR3 is CASSQEEGQGFYEQYF. CDR3 sequence (DNA): TGTGCCAGCAGCCAAGAGGAAGGACAGGGGTTCTACGAGCAGTACTTC.

The genes are TRBV9 and TRBJ2-1; 8 bases line up with TRBD2. In germline, CDR1 is SGDLS, CDR2 YYNGEE. Unmatched junction bases numbered 6, after V lost 2 bases and J lost 5 bases. The CDR3 extends over 15 amino acids. The CDR3 nucleotides read TGTGCCAGCAGCGTGGACGGGAGGGCCGACAATGAGCAGTTCTTC. Translating it yields CASSVDGRADNEQFF. Full variable domain (rest looked up from reference TRBV9 and TRBJ2-1): DSGVTQTPKHLITATGQRVTLRCSPRSGDLSVYWYQQSLDQGLQFLIQYYNGEERAKGNILERFSAQQFPDLHSELNLSSLELGDSALYFCASSVDGRADNEQFFGPGTRLTVL.

This chain uses TRBV6-6 with TRBJ2-7; 8 bases map to TRBD2. Per the germline V gene, CDR1 is MNHNY and CDR2 is SVGAGI (reference sequence). Trimming at V came to 4 bases and at J to 2 bases, leaving 7 bases not matched to a gene. CDR3 size: 15 residues. CDR3 residues: CASSSSAGEPYEQYF. As DNA, the CDR3 is TGTGCCAGCAGTTCCTCAGCGGGAGAACCCTACGAGCAGTACTTC.